This T cell receptor (beta chain) was sequenced during a study of blood T cell repertoires in COVID-19 (dated by TCRdb to the early 2020s). Regarding the research as a whole: Samples from collaborators originated in the United States, Italy and Spain and spanned both the acute and convalescent phases of COVID-19. The material from the prospective study consisted of cDNA or gDNA derived from T cells, B-cell-depleted T cells, or PBMCs. Subjects who had been exposed to COVID-19, were actively infected with it, or had recovered from it provided the deeply sampled blood TCRbeta repertoires that made up the dataset. The repertoires were released in a freely available public database intended as a resource for research on the immune response to SARS-CoV-2. Samples were obtained from the ongoing ImmuneRACE study (first 160 participants) and from 1,200 or so subjects provided by 6 global collaborators. The sample metadata nearly always contained a de-identified subject ID, COVID-19 status, age in years and sex. Where HLA class I and class II types were available, the types were taken from metadata supplied by the sample provider, not from assay-based typing.

Note on this clone: This clone's antigen is unknown. No quality values exist for individual bases; no much larger clone is one base distant.

TCRbeta CDR3 regions were amplified from genomic DNA by means of the immunoSEQ Assay, a bias-controlled multiplex PCR. In the authors' own workflow: Within the assay, amplification of reference gene primers was used to estimate how many nucleated cells each sample contained. Sequence reads were collapsed and filtered to measure the absolute abundance of every unique TCRbeta CDR3 rearrangement. Productive Simpson clonality was computed per sample as the square root of Simpson's diversity index over productive rearrangements. As stored in TCRdb, this immuneACCESS dataset retains in-frame rearrangements with V and J assigned. A fraction of the clones does not appear; measured against another copy, unresolved V genes explain less than half of the discrepancy, and the remainder lacks a known reason. D and trimming come from the DNA, and the V and J calls and clone size come from that table. This sample holds roughly 260,000 clones; roughly 90% were observed only once. 2% to 2.5% of the sample is in the top ten clones.

A second Seattle source provided samples from volunteer blood donors who had recovered from COVID-19. Whole blood was collected in K2EDTA tubes by collaborating institutions according to the institutions' own protocols. For TCRbeta analysis, collaborators shipped samples as frozen whole blood, isolated PBMCs, or DNA extracted from either of those sample types. At the junction V is shortened by 7 bases and J by 4 bases, with 23 bases in between. Via the germline V gene (reference sequence), CDR1 is MNHEY and CDR2 SMNVEV. The CDR3 runs 17 residues from the cysteine to the phenylalanine. The CDR3 DNA has 51 bases and is translated from base 1. General findings and caveats noted by the study authors: How much clinical and demographic metadata was included differed by source and by participant, and the metadata was provided uncurated.

In this chain, TRBV27 is recombined with TRBJ1-3; the D gene is perhaps TRBD1, from 5 matching bases. This sequence originates from a woman aged 40 to 50 who had recovered from COVID-19. Sequencing was carried out using peripheral blood. Read as DNA, the sequence is TGTGCCAGCATCTCCCCCCAGGGCAGGGTCGTCGGAAACACCATATATTTT. The encoded protein is CASISPQGRVVGNTIYF.